This is a list of T cell receptor beta chains from one sample in a study of shared clonotypes between healthy human individuals. Clones were sequenced by immunoSEQ multiplex PCR, and TCRdb holds only the in-frame ones, with some missing. Of some 2,000,000 clones in the sample, approximately 94% were seen once. The sequenced sample was naive CD8+ T cells sorted from blood. The source of these receptors is a man aged 18-30 years in good health. CDR3s include the opening cysteine and the closing phenylalanine or tryptophan. The order of the fields is D gene, V gene, J gene, CDR3 length, clone size, CDR3 DNA, CDR3 protein. A D gene is named only where the DNA matches it firmly. Where a row states a size, it is once, few, many or the class of an expanded clone; other rows omit it.

TRBD1	TRBV13	TRBJ2-7	11	-	TGTGCCAGCGGACAGGGCTACGAGCAGTACTTC	CASGQGYEQYF
-	TRBV9	TRBJ2-3	14	-	TGTGCCAGCAGCGTCGCCCTCCTTGGGGATACGCAGTATTTT	CASSVALLGDTQYF
TRBD1	TRBV30	TRBJ2-7	14	-	TGTGCCTGGAGTTTAGGACAGGGACGTGGAGAGCAGTACTTC	CAWSLGQGRGEQYF
-	TRBV6-6	TRBJ2-7	14	-	TGTGCCAGCAGTTACTGGGCCGGATCCTACGAGCAGTACTTC	CASSYWAGSYEQYF
-	TRBV5-1	TRBJ1-2	11	once	TGCGCCAGCGTTCCCGAGAATGGCTACACCTTC	CASVPENGYTF
TRBD1	TRBV27	TRBJ2-5	14	-	TGTGCCAGCAGTCCCTCGACAGGGTTAGAGACCCAGTACTTC	CASSPSTGLETQYF
-	TRBV13	TRBJ2-7	16	-	TGTGCCAGCAGCTCAACCGGGACCCCTAACCCCCACGAGCAGTACTTC	CASSSTGTPNPHEQYF
TRBD1	TRBV6-5	TRBJ2-7	14	-	TGTGCCAGCAGTCGGACAGGGGAGTCCTACGAGCAGTACTTC	CASSRTGESYEQYF
-	TRBV7-8	TRBJ2-7	13	-	TGTGCCAGCAGCATCAGGGGTTCCTACGAGCAGTACTTC	CASSIRGSYEQYF
-	TRBV7-2	TRBJ1-1	13	-	TGTGCCAGCAGCGCCACGTCGTGGACTGAAGCTTTCTTT	CASSATSWTEAFF
-	TRBV7-9	TRBJ2-1	11	-	TGTGCCAGCAGTCCTGATAATGAGCAGTTCTTC	CASSPDNEQFF
TRBD1	TRBV6-1	TRBJ2-7	14	-	TGTGCCAGCAGGAGCGGGACAGGGTTGGACGAGCAGTACTTC	CASRSGTGLDEQYF
-	TRBV7-6	TRBJ1-2	12	once	TGTGCCAGCAGCGGGGGGACCGAGGGCTACACCTTC	CASSGGTEGYTF
-	TRBV7-9	TRBJ2-1	19	-	TGTGCCAGCAGCTTACAACCGGGACAGGGACTAGTGAGCTACAATGAGCAGTTCTTC	CASSLQPGQGLVSYNEQFF
-	TRBV7-9	TRBJ2-1	15	-	TGTGCCAGCATTCCTTCGGGCTCACGACGGGATGAGCAGTTCTTC	CASIPSGSRRDEQFF
-	TRBV15	TRBJ1-6	15	-	TGTGCCACCAGCATTAGTGGCTCCTTGGATTCACCCCTCCACTTT	CATSISGSLDSPLHF
-	TRBV5-4	TRBJ2-7	12	-	TGTGCCAGCAGCTTGGACTACTACGAGCAGTACTTC	CASSLDYYEQYF
TRBD2	TRBV28	TRBJ2-1	15	-	TGTGCCAGCAGTCCCCTAGCGGGAGAGGTTAATGAGCAGTTCTTC	CASSPLAGEVNEQFF
-	TRBV6-5	TRBJ2-1	15	-	TGTGCCAGCAGTTACTCGAGGCAGGGCTACAATGAGCAGTTCTTC	CASSYSRQGYNEQFF
TRBD2	TRBV18	TRBJ2-2	17	-	TGTGCCAGCTCACTTGACCTAGCGGGGGCGAACACCGGGGAGCTGTTTTTT	CASSLDLAGANTGELFF
-	TRBV6-1	TRBJ2-7	15	-	TGTGCCAGCAGTGAGATAACAGGGTTCTCCTACGAGCAGTACTTC	CASSEITGFSYEQYF
-	TRBV5-1	TRBJ2-5	13	-	TGCGCCAGCAGCGGACGGCTGCAAGAGACCCAGTACTTC	CASSGRLQETQYF
TRBD2	TRBV9	TRBJ2-3	16	-	TGTGCCAGCAGCGAGGGCGGGGGGTTGTTGACAGATACGCAGTATTTT	CASSEGGGLLTDTQYF